This T cell receptor beta chain was found in a study of beta chain features in type 1 diabetes. Points from the study as a whole: Shortening of TCRB CDR3s, moderate but significant, appeared in all four CD4+ subsets of Type 1 diabetes patients.

CDR1 is MNHEY, CDR2 SVGAGI, per germline. There are 15 residues in the CDR3. V gave up 0 bases and J gave up 1 base, with 9 bases separating them. About this clone: Its target is not known.

The investigators reverse transcribed all of the isolated RNA, so they sequenced expressed TCRB transcripts. TCRdb's copy holds only in-frame clones and misses some; the assay was immunoSEQ multiplex PCR. The sample comprises 100,000 to 150,000 clones, 15% to 20% of which are singletons, and about 2.4% rests with the top ten. This chain joins TRBV6-5 and TRBJ2-5; no clear D. Sequencing was performed on central memory CD4+ T cells from blood. The receptor's source is a man between 18 and 35 years old with type 1 diabetes. CDR3 in amino acids: CASSYSYRPQETQYF. DNA for the CDR3: TGTGCCAGCAGTTACTCGTACAGACCCCAAGAGACCCAGTACTTC.